A selection of T cell receptor beta chains follows, all from one sample in a study of beta chain features in type 1 diabetes. Sequenced by immunoSEQ multiplex PCR; TCRdb stores in-frame clones only, minus some. The sample includes hundreds of thousands of clones, more than 12% of them seen just once. Sequencing was done on a sample of naive CD4+ T cells from blood. The receptors stem from a young man with type 1 diabetes. The CDR3 runs from the conserved cysteine through the conserved F or W. D genes are given only for firm matches. Size values are once, few and many counts, or a class for expanded clones, and some rows have none.

- TRBJ2-3 - TRBV23-1 TGCGCCAGCAGTCAATCAAGCCGTTTAATCACAGATACGCAGTATTTT CASSQSSRLITDTQYF
few TRBJ2-1 - TRBV21-1 TGTGCCAGCAGCAACATTGGGACTAGCGGTAAGAGCTCCTACAATGAGCAGTTCTTC CASSNIGTSGKSSYNEQFF
- TRBJ2-7 TRBD1 TRBV27 TGTGCCAGCAGTTCCCGACAGGGCTCCGAGCAGTACTTC CASSSRQGSEQYF
- TRBJ2-2 - TRBV11-3 TGTGCCAGCAGCTTAGAAGGTTCAGGGGAGCTGTTTTTT CASSLEGSGELFF
few TRBJ2-5 - TRBV7-2 TGTGCCAGCAGCTCGGCCCAAGAGACCCAGTACTTC CASSSAQETQYF
- TRBJ2-5 - TRBV7-9 TGTGCCAGCAGGGGTACAGGCCCGGAGACCCAGTACTTC CASRGTGPETQYF
- TRBJ2-3 - TRBV7-6 TGTGCCAGCAGCGGGCCCCTTAGCACAGATACGCAGTATTTT CASSGPLSTDTQYF
- TRBJ2-7 - TRBV29-1 TGCAGCGTTTCAAATTTCTACGAGCAGTACTTC CSVSNFYEQYF
few TRBJ2-2 - TRBV7-2 TGTGCCAGCAGACCCGCCGGTCGGGCCGGGGAGCTGTTTTTT CASRPAGRAGELFF
- TRBJ2-3 TRBD1 TRBV6-6 TGTGCCAGCAGTTCCGCCCAGGGGGCGCAGGCAGATACGCAGTATTTT CASSSAQGAQADTQYF
- TRBJ2-1 TRBD1 TRBV20-1 TGCAGTGCGAATGAGCCGGGACAGGGTTTCTTC CSANEPGQGFF
- TRBJ2-1 - TRBV2 TGTGCCAGCAGTGACAGTGGTACCCGGAGGGGAGAGCAGTTCTTC CASSDSGTRRGEQFF
- TRBJ2-7 - TRBV29-1 TGCAGGACCTCCGCGAGGTACGAGCAGTACTTC CRTSARYEQYF
- TRBJ2-7 - TRBV12-5 TGTGCTAGTGGTTTCGACGGCGGTAGCTACGAGCAGTACTTC CASGFDGGSYEQYF
few TRBJ1-2 - TRBV30 TGTGCCTGGAGCCAGGCCGGGGTCGGCTACACCTTC CAWSQAGVGYTF
few TRBJ1-4 - TRBV29-1 TGCAGCGTTGAGAGGGAAAGGGATGAAAAACTGTTTTTT CSVERERDEKLFF
- TRBJ1-4 - TRBV30 TGTGCCTGGAGTGTTCGGGACACCCTGTTTTTT CAWSVRDTLFF
few TRBJ2-1 - TRBV29-1 TGCAGCGTTGGACTCTCCGGGGATGGTGAGCAGTTCTTC CSVGLSGDGEQFF
- TRBJ1-6 - TRBV5-1 TGCGCCAGCAGCTCGGACGGTAATTCACCCCTCCACTTT CASSSDGNSPLHF
- TRBJ2-3 - TRBV6-5 TGTGCCAGCAGTTCCCAGGGGACGGGCACAGATACGCAGTATTTT CASSSQGTGTDTQYF
- TRBJ1-3 - TRBV9 TGTGCCAGCAGCGTAGCCCCTGGCGTTACTGGAAACACCATATATTTT CASSVAPGVTGNTIYF
- TRBJ2-2 TRBD1 TRBV5-1 TGCGCCAGCAGCGCATCCGACAGGGCCTCCGGGGAGCTGTTTTTT CASSASDRASGELFF
- TRBJ1-1 - TRBV5-1 TGCGCCAGCAGCTTGGCGCACAGGGTTGAAGCTTTCTTT CASSLAHRVEAFF
- TRBJ2-2 TRBD2 TRBV4-3 TGCGCCAGCAGCCAAGGGTGGAGCGGGGCCACCGGGGAGCTGTTTTTT CASSQGWSGATGELFF
- TRBJ2-3 - TRBV15 TGTGCCACCAGCAGACCGAAAACTTGGCCCCAGGATACAGATACGCAGTATTTT CATSRPKTWPQDTDTQYF
few TRBJ2-1 TRBD2 TRBV6-5 TGTGCCAGCAGTTATATGGGACTAGCGGGAGACAAGCAGTTCTTC CASSYMGLAGDKQFF
- TRBJ2-7 - TRBV28 TGTGCCAGCATCGGGGACGGAGTCTACGAGCAGTACTTC CASIGDGVYEQYF
- TRBJ2-7 - TRBV7-2 TGTGCCAGCAGCTTAATGAGGGGAAACTCCTACGAGCAGTACTTC CASSLMRGNSYEQYF
few TRBJ2-7 - TRBV7-9 TGTGCCAGCAGGGGAGCCTACGAGCAGTACTTC CASRGAYEQYF
few TRBJ2-7 - TRBV28 TGTGCCAGCAGTTTATGGTGGAATTCCTACGAGCAGTACTTC CASSLWWNSYEQYF
few TRBJ2-1 - TRBV18 TGTGCCAGCTCACCTGAGTGGAACTCTGGGAATGAGCAGTTCTTC CASSPEWNSGNEQFF
few TRBJ2-1 TRBD2 TRBV4-2 TGTGCCAGCAGCCAAGATATTTTGGCGGGAGGGTACAATGAGCAGTTCTTC CASSQDILAGGYNEQFF
- TRBJ2-7 TRBD1 TRBV27 TGTGCCAGCAGCCGGGACAGGGGCTACGAGCAGTACTTC CASSRDRGYEQYF
- TRBJ2-4 - TRBV6-6 TGTGCCAGCAGGGATAATAGCGGCAAAAACATTCAGTACTTC CASRDNSGKNIQYF
- TRBJ2-4 TRBD1 TRBV6-1 TGTGCCAGCAGTGGAACGGTGGGGACAGTGAAAAACATTCAGTACTTC CASSGTVGTVKNIQYF
few TRBJ2-1 - TRBV20-1 TGCAGTTCTCCAGAGCACAATGAGCAGTTCTTC CSSPEHNEQFF
- TRBJ2-3 - TRBV5-1 TGCGCCAGCAGGTCCGAGGGGAGCACAGATACGCAGTATTTT CASRSEGSTDTQYF
- TRBJ2-3 TRBD2 TRBV10-3 TGTGCCACTTCTATCGAGCCGGGGGGGACAGATACGCAGTATTTT CATSIEPGGTDTQYF
- TRBJ2-1 - TRBV1 TGCACCAGCAGCCAAGATTGGGAGCGGGGAGACAATGAGCAGTTCTTC CTSSQDWERGDNEQFF
few TRBJ2-1 TRBD2 TRBV18 TGTGCCAGCTCACCACTCAGCGGGAGCTGGAATGAGCAGTTCTTC CASSPLSGSWNEQFF
few TRBJ2-1 TRBD2 TRBV18 TGTGCCAGCTCACCACCGTCCCTAGCGGGGGCCACACATGAGCAGTTCTTC CASSPPSLAGATHEQFF
few TRBJ1-1 - TRBV29-1 TGCAGCGTTGGCGGATTGAACACTGAAGCTTTCTTT CSVGGLNTEAFF
few TRBJ2-3 - TRBV7-2 TGTGCCAGCAGCTTACCTACGCGCACAGATACGCAGTATTTT CASSLPTRTDTQYF